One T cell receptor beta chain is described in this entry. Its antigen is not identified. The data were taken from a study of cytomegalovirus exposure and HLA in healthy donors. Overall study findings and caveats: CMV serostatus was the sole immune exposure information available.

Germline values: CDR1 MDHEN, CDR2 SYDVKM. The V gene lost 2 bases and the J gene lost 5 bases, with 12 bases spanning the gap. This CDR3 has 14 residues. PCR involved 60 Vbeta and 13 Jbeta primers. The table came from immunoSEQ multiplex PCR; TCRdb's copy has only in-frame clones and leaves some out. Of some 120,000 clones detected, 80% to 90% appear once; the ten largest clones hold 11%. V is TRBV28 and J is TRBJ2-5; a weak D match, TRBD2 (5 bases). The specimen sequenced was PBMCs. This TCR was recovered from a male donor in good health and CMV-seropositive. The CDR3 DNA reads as TGTGCCAGCAGTTTAGGCGGTGGCGGGGAGACCCAGTACTTC. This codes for CASSLGGGGETQYF.